This record looks at one T cell receptor (beta chain) sequence and its context. The sample comes from a study of T cell responses to AZD1222 COVID-19 vaccine. Repertoires were generated with immunoSEQ multiplex PCR, while TCRdb's copy carries only in-frame clones and drops some. The data show around 100,000 clones, about 95% seen once. Deletions cut 6 bases from V and 6 bases from J, with 12 bases between. The CDR3 consists of 12 residues. Germline lookup yields CDR1 WSHSY and CDR2 SAAADI. This chain joins TRBV10-2 and TRBJ2-7, with D possibly being TRBD1 (5 bases). The receptor's source is an adult in good health. The sample was peripheral blood, taken on day 0 of AZD1222 vaccination. The CDR3 DNA reads TGCGCCAGCAGCCGGGCCCAGGGCGAGCAGTACTTC. It codes for CASSRAQGEQYF.